Following are 5 T cell receptor beta chains from one sample sequenced in a study of blood T cells in healthy people across ages (dated by TCRdb to between 2015 and 2017). Library construction relied on 5' RACE. The reads were generated on an Illumina HiSeq 2500. A second PCR of about 6 to 11 cycles was performed with a sample-barcoded 5' primer and a J-beta primer mix. TCRdb ran its own pipeline on the public reads, namely fastp trimming at Q25 and MiXCR clone calling, and kept in-frame beta chains. Rows with one shared CDR3 protein collapse into an entry with the most common genes and DNA. For this sample there are fewer than 700,000 distinct CDR3 sequences; 40% to 55% appear just once. The leading ten clones occupy approximately 25% of the sample. The sample consisted of blood. Receptors originate from a man at least 80 years old in good health.

This chain connects TRBV7-9 to TRBJ2-2; no clear D. The V gene lost 2 bases and the J gene lost 8 bases, with 6 bases spanning the gap. The CDR3 runs to 12 residues. Germline V CDR1 and CDR2: SEHNR, FQNEAQ (reference sequence). The CDR3 spells CASSLMSGELFF. In DNA, the CDR3 is TGTGCCAGCAGCTTAATGTCGGGGGAGCTGTTTTTT.

The CDR3 loop reads CASSPDWGGELFF. CDR3 in DNA: TGCGCCAGCAGCCCCGATTGGGGCGGGGAGCTGTTTTTT. The chain recombines TRBV4-1 with TRBJ2-2, with D hard to call. The CDR3 consists of 13 residues. Trimming took off 4 bases at V and 7 bases at J, with 10 bases between the two ends. Germline V CDR1 and CDR2: MGHRA, YSYEKL.

The rearrangement joins TRBV28 to TRBJ2-5; possible D gene TRBD2, 5 bases. Trimming cost V 7 bases and J 1 base, with 7 bases left between them. Germline CDR1 MDHEN, CDR2 SYDVKM. The CDR3 totals 12 residues. The CDR3 DNA reads TGTGCCAGCATGGGGAGCCAAGAGACCCAGTACTTC. Translated: CASMGSQETQYF.

The chain is built from TRBV20-1 and TRBJ2-1; 13 positions agree with TRBD2. Germline CDR1 and CDR2: DFQATT and SNEGSKA (reference sequence). The CDR3 runs 15 residues. Losses at the gene ends were 5 bases for V and 5 bases for J; bases not matched to a gene: 6. The chain's CDR3 is CSAGLAGVPHNEQFF. The CDR3 nucleotides are TGCAGTGCTGGACTAGCGGGGGTCCCTCACAATGAGCAGTTCTTC.

This clonotype was seen just once. The V gene is TRBV20-1, the J gene TRBJ1-2, with D maybe TRBD1 (6 bases). Germline V CDR1 and CDR2: DFQATT, SNEGSKA (reference sequence). The CDR3 has 13 amino acids. The ends were cut back, 6 bases at V and 12 bases at J, with 23 bases in the middle. The CDR3 nucleotides read TGCAGTGCCAACCAACAGGGTTCTGGAGGCCACACCTTC. Translated: CSANQQGSGGHTF.